This T cell receptor beta chain was sequenced during a study of response to subunit inactivated influenza vaccine. Study observations and caveats: The authors proposed limited new T cell recruitment per seasonal influenza vaccination.

Remarks on this clonotype: Antigen: not known.

V was trimmed by 0 bases and J by 5 bases, leaving 10 bases between them. CDR1 SGHRS and CDR2 YFSETQ come from the germline V gene. This CDR3 is built from 14 residues. TCRdb called the RT-PCR reads again in MiXCR, with one record for every CDR3 protein. Of about 530,000 distinct CDR3 sequences listed, approximately 12% were seen once; the top ten hold around 13%. The clonotype originates from a middle-aged man who received an inactivated influenza vaccine. Sequenced material: PBMCs from blood, taken 40 to 50 days after vaccination. V gene TRBV5-1 combines with J gene TRBJ2-3, with D maybe TRBD2 (6 bases). The chain's CDR3 is CASSLAGREDTQYF. Here the CDR3 DNA reads TGCGCCAGCAGCTTGGCAGGGCGGGAAGATACGCAGTATTTT.